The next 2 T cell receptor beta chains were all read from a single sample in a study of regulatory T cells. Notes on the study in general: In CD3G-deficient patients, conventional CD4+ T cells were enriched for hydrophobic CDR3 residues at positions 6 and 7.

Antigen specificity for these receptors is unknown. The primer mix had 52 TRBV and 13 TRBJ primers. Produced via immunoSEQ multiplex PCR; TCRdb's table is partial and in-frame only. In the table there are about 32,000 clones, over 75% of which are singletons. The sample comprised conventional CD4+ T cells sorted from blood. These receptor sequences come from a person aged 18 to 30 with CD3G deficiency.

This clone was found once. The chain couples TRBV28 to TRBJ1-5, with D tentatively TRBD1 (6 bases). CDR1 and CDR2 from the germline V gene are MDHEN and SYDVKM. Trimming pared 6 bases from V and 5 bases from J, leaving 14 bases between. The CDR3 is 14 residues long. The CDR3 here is CASRRGGRDQPQHF. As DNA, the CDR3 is TGTGCCAGCAGAAGAGGGGGTAGGGATCAGCCCCAGCATTTT.

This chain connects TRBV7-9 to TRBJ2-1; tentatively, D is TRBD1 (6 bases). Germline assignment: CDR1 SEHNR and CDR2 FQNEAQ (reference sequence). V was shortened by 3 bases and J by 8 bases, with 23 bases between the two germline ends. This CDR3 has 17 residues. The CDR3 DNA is TGTGCCAGCAGCTTGGGGGCGTCCTTTGTAAGTAGCGATGAGCAGTTCTTC. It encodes CASSLGASFVSSDEQFF.